These 22 T cell receptor beta chains were all obtained from the same sample, sequenced in a study of T-cell memory formation after mild COVID-19. TCRdb re-derived calls from the 5' RACE reads in MiXCR, one entry per CDR3 protein. Here the sample spans a few hundred thousand distinct CDR3 sequences, roughly 16% being singletons. The specimen sequenced was PBMCs or a T cell subset sorted from them (not recorded which). The source of these receptors is a man between 18 and 29 years old who had mild COVID-19 (a few samples of this study predate the infection). Cell type and time point are not known.

This clonotype was recorded a few times. The CDR3 nucleotides are TGTGCCAGCAGCTGGGGAACCACTGAAGCTTTCTTT. Amino acids: CASSWGTTEAFF. This chain links TRBV5-6 with TRBJ1-1, with D unresolved. Germline CDR1 is SGHDT and CDR2 is YYEEEE. Trimming pared 3 bases from V and 4 bases from J, leaving 7 bases between. The CDR3 totals 12 residues.

Ten or more counts support this clonotype. J is TRBJ2-5 and V is TRBV5-6, with D perhaps being TRBD1 or TRBD2 (6 bases each). The germline V gene has CDR1 SGHDT and CDR2 YYEEEE. CDR3 length: 16 amino acids. V lost 3 bases and J lost 5, with 20 bases in between. The CDR3 DNA follows: TGTGCCAGCAGCTGGGGGGCAGGCCGGGTTGGTGAGACCCAGTACTTC. Residues: CASSWGAGRVGETQYF.

The chain joins TRBV7-2 to TRBJ1-5; 8 bases are a match to TRBD1. The ends lost 3 bases at V and 1 base at J; junction bases unmatched: 5. The CDR3 runs 16 residues. Germline assignment: CDR1 SGHTA and CDR2 FQGNSA. CDR3 amino acids: CASSFTGGESNQPQHF. The DNA for the CDR3 is TGTGCCAGCAGCTTTACAGGGGGAGAAAGCAATCAGCCCCAGCATTTT.

The chain links TRBV11-2 to TRBJ2-3; D is undetermined. Germline values: CDR1 SGHAT, CDR2 FQNNGV. This CDR3 contains 15 residues. V lost 1 base to trimming and J lost 4 bases, with 12 bases between them. The CDR3 coding sequence is TGTGCCAGCAGCTTAGGCAACTACGGGCCAGATACGCAGTATTTT. Its protein product is CASSLGNYGPDTQYF.

This clonotype occurred a few times. The rearrangement uses TRBV20-1 and TRBJ2-3; D remains ambiguous. The CDR3 extends over 15 amino acids. The V end lost 3 bases, the J end lost 2 bases, and 15 bases lay between the germline ends. CDR1 DFQATT and CDR2 SNEGSKA come from the germline V gene (reference sequence). The CDR3 loop is CSASGWAGNTDTQYF. The CDR3 DNA follows: TGCAGTGCTAGCGGTTGGGCCGGAAACACAGATACGCAGTATTTT.

This clonotype was recorded at least ten times. The chain couples TRBV7-2 to TRBJ1-1, with D hard to call. Germline CDR1 and CDR2: SGHTA and FQGNSA. The CDR3 contains 12 residues. The V gene lost 2 bases and the J gene lost 11 bases, with 12 bases spanning the gap. The DNA of the CDR3 is TGTGCCAGCAGCTTATTTTCGGGTAGGGCTTTCTTT. This sequence encodes CASSLFSGRAFF. The full variable domain, with the rest looked up from reference TRBV7-2 and TRBJ1-1, is GAGVSQSPSNKVTEKGKDVELRCDPISGHTALYWYRQSLGQGLEFLIYFQGNSAPDKSGLPSDRFSAERTGGSVSTLTIQRTQQEDSAVYLCASSLFSGRAFFGQGTRLTVV.

The J gene is TRBJ2-7, the V gene TRBV6-2 or TRBV6-3, with 8 nucleotides matching TRBD1. CDR1 is MNHEY, CDR2 SVGEGT, per germline. This CDR3 contains 13 residues. The V and J ends lost 6 bases and 6 bases, in that order; junction bases with no gene match: 7. CDR3 in DNA: TGTGCCAGCAGAGGGGGACAGGTTCGCGAGCAGTACTTC. Translating it yields CASRGGQVREQYF.

This clonotype came up a few times. V is TRBV29-1 and J is TRBJ2-3, with no clear D. CDR1 is SQVTM and CDR2 is ANQGSEA in the germline V gene. The CDR3 is made up of 11 amino acids. Trimming stripped 4 bases from V and 7 bases from J, with 9 bases between. The CDR3: CSVGPNYTQYF. In DNA, the CDR3 is TGCAGCGTTGGTCCTAATTATACGCAGTATTTT.

The rearrangement joins TRBV5-1 to TRBJ1-2; D possibly corresponds to TRBD1 (6 bases). The CDR3 consists of 15 residues. Germline V CDR1 and CDR2: SGHRS, YFSETQ. Trimming stripped 7 bases from V and 2 bases from J, with 18 bases between. The CDR3 nucleotides read TGCGCCAGCGACCTCTCACCGGGGGCGAACTATGGCTACACCTTC. Translating it yields CASDLSPGANYGYTF.

The table lists this clonotype with a few counts. V is TRBV18 and J is TRBJ2-6, with D possibly matching TRBD1 (6 bases). V lost 2 bases, J lost 0 bases, and 11 bases lay in between. This CDR3 comprises 17 residues. In germline, CDR1 is KGHSH, CDR2 LQKENI. The CDR3 protein is CASSPWTVNSGANVLTF. CDR3 sequence (DNA): TGTGCCAGCTCACCATGGACAGTGAACTCTGGGGCCAACGTCCTGACTTTC.

J is TRBJ2-4 and V is TRBV7-9; D is unclear. The germline V gene encodes CDR1 SEHNR and CDR2 FQNEAQ (reference sequence). V was trimmed by 0 bases and J by 1 base, leaving 13 bases between them. The CDR3 spans 17 residues. The DNA for the CDR3 is TGTGCCAGCAGCTTAGCAGGGAATAGCATCGCCAAAAACATTCAGTACTTC. The encoded protein is CASSLAGNSIAKNIQYF.

This chain links TRBV12-3 or TRBV12-4 with TRBJ2-7; D might be TRBD1 (5 bases). With 3 bases removed from V and 2 bases from J, the gap between germline ends came to 14 bases. This CDR3 spans 15 amino acids. The CDR3 bases are TGTGCCAGCAGTTTTGGTAGGGGTGTAGCCTACGAGCAGTACTTC. As protein: CASSFGRGVAYEQYF.

This clonotype has only one observation. V is TRBV20-1 and J is TRBJ1-2, with 7 nucleotides matching TRBD1. This CDR3 has 15 amino acids. Losses at the gene ends were 4 bases for V and 4 bases for J; bases not matched to a gene: 12. Germline assignment: CDR1 DFQATT and CDR2 SNEGSKA (reference sequence). CDR3 protein: CSANRQTGRAYGYTF. Here the CDR3 DNA reads TGCAGTGCTAACCGACAGACAGGGAGGGCCTATGGCTACACCTTC.

This chain joins TRBV28 and TRBJ2-1; a possible D gene is TRBD1 (5 bases). In germline, CDR1 is MDHEN, CDR2 SYDVKM. Trimming removed 6 bases from V and 0 bases from J, with 12 bases in between. The CDR3 runs to 15 residues. The CDR3 is CASRLRQISYNEQFF. The CDR3 DNA reads as TGTGCCAGCAGGCTTCGACAGATCTCCTACAATGAGCAGTTCTTC.

This clonotype showed up many times. The chain couples TRBV7-2 to TRBJ2-5; D gene unclear. There are 12 residues in the CDR3. V shed 1 base and J shed 4 bases, with 4 bases lying between them. The germline gives CDR1 SGHTA, CDR2 FQGNSA. The CDR3 region is CASSLVVETQYF. The CDR3 DNA is TGTGCCAGCAGCTTAGTAGTAGAGACCCAGTACTTC.

This chain uses TRBV12-3 or TRBV12-4 with TRBJ1-5; 8 bases are shared with TRBD1. Trimming at V came to 0 bases and at J to 6 bases, leaving 16 bases not matched to a gene. The CDR3 has 19 amino acids. CDR3 residues: CASSLARFYGTGGGQPQHF. The CDR3 nucleotides are TGTGCCAGCAGTTTAGCGCGATTTTACGGCACAGGGGGGGGTCAGCCCCAGCATTTT.

This clonotype was counted only a few times. The genes are TRBV10-3 and TRBJ2-3; 8 nucleotides agree with TRBD2. The V gene end was trimmed by 8 bases and the J gene end by 4 bases; junction bases not matched to a gene: 5. The CDR3 runs 13 residues. The germline gives CDR1 ENHRY, CDR2 SYGVKD. In nucleotides, the CDR3 is TGTGCCATCGCGGCGGGGGGCCCAGATACGCAGTATTTT. Translated, it gives CAIAAGGPDTQYF.

This clonotype was picked up a small number of times. J is TRBJ1-2 and V is TRBV29-1, with D perhaps TRBD1 (6 bases). The CDR3 covers 12 residues. Trimming removed 8 bases from V and 4 bases from J, with 14 bases in between. CDR1 SQVTM and CDR2 ANQGSEA come from the germline V gene. The CDR3 coding sequence is TGCAGCCCCGGACAGAGTCGCTATGGCTACACCTTC. Amino acid sequence: CSPGQSRYGYTF.

This clonotype showed up many times. V usage is TRBV5-1 and J usage is TRBJ2-4; 10 positions agree with TRBD1. CDR3 length: 16 amino acids. From germline, CDR1 is SGHRS and CDR2 YFSETQ. J lost 12 bases, V lost 4 bases, and 16 bases had no gene match. The CDR3 loop reads CASSPWTGGDSNDQYF. CDR3 DNA sequence: TGCGCCAGCAGCCCCTGGACAGGGGGGGACAGTAATGATCAGTACTTC.

This rearrangement joins TRBV7-9 to TRBJ2-1; 7 positions agree with TRBD1. V gave up 4 bases and J gave up 9 bases; unmatched junction bases: 6. The CDR3 sequence is 13 residues long. The V gene's germline CDR1 is SEHNR and CDR2 FQNEAQ (reference sequence). CDR3: CASSSGQAGEQFF. CDR3 coding DNA: TGTGCCAGCAGCTCCGGACAGGCGGGTGAGCAGTTCTTC.

This clonotype came up a few times. This chain uses TRBV20-1 with TRBJ1-4; D uncertain. This CDR3 region has 14 residues. Trimming left V 3 bases short and J 0 bases short, with 8 bases between. Germline CDR1 and CDR2: DFQATT and SNEGSKA (reference sequence). The CDR3 loop reads CSARGLSTNEKLFF. The DNA of the CDR3 is TGCAGTGCTAGGGGCCTGTCAACTAATGAAAAACTGTTTTTT.

This chain connects TRBV12-3 or TRBV12-4 to TRBJ2-5; D not certain. V lost 7 bases to trimming and J lost 5 bases, with 17 bases between them. CDR3 length: 14 amino acids. The DNA for the CDR3 is TGTGCCAGCACCCTCTACGACCGGACGGAGACCCAGTACTTC. Protein product: CASTLYDRTETQYF.